The 22 T cell receptor beta chains below were found in one sample sequenced in a study of blood T cell repertoires in COVID-19. TCRdb's copy holds only in-frame clones and misses some; the assay was immunoSEQ multiplex PCR. The sample shows around 19,000 clones, about 90% of them seen only once. Sequenced: peripheral blood. The receptors stem from a human donor in a cohort sampled during active COVID-19.

The chain combines TRBV23-1 with TRBJ1-6, with a possible D match to TRBD1 (5 bases). TRBV23-1 carries the ORF label, with uncertain function. Trimming cost V 8 bases and J 1 base, with 18 bases left between them. CDR3 size: 17 residues. The CDR3 nucleotides are TGCGCCAGCTGGGGGGTCGGGACCAGGTCCTATAATTCACCCCTCCACTTT. It translates to CASWGVGTRSYNSPLHF.

The CDR3 spells CASTQRMHNEQFF. Here the CDR3 DNA reads TGTGCCAGCACCCAGCGGATGCATAATGAGCAGTTCTTC. This chain uses TRBV12-3 or TRBV12-4 with TRBJ2-1, with TRBD2 as a possible D gene (5 bases). Trimming took off 7 bases at V and 7 bases at J, with 14 bases between the two ends. The CDR3 is made up of 13 amino acids.

This chain joins TRBV7-9 and TRBJ2-7, with D possibly being TRBD1 (6 bases). The CDR3 totals 13 residues. V shed 5 bases and J shed 5 bases, with 13 bases lying between them. Germline CDR1 SEHNR, CDR2 FQNEAQ (reference sequence). CDR3 DNA: TGTGCCAGCAGCGCACAGGGTTCCCACGAGCAGTACGTC. The encoded protein is CASSAQGSHEQYV.

The chain carries TRBV7-2 and TRBJ2-5; 11 nucleotides agree with TRBD2. Germline loops: CDR1 SGHTA, CDR2 FQGNSA. The CDR3 is made up of 16 amino acids. Losses at the gene ends were 4 bases for V and 2 bases for J; bases not matched to a gene: 6. CDR3 in amino acids: CASSSFRLAGQETQYF. CDR3 coding DNA: TGTGCCAGCAGCTCATTTAGACTAGCGGGGCAAGAGACCCAGTACTTC.

V gene TRBV28 combines with J gene TRBJ2-3, with D tentatively TRBD1 (6 bases). Germline values: CDR1 MDHEN, CDR2 SYDVKM. Trimming took off 4 bases at V and 3 bases at J, with 14 bases between the two ends. This CDR3 contains 15 residues. The CDR3 loop is CASSSWGRGTDTQYF. CDR3 nucleotide sequence: TGTGCCAGCAGTTCTTGGGGCAGGGGAACAGATACGCAGTATTTT.

The chain is built from TRBV18 and TRBJ2-5, with 9 bases matching TRBD2. The CDR3 consists of 17 residues. Germline V gives CDR1 KGHSH, CDR2 LQKENI. J was trimmed by 2 bases and V by 0 bases; bases with no gene match: 7. The CDR3 region is CASSPPHGTSRQETQYF. The CDR3 nucleotides are TGTGCCAGCTCACCACCTCACGGGACTAGCCGGCAAGAGACCCAGTACTTC.

The V call is TRBV19, the J call TRBJ1-2; 7 positions match TRBD1. The germline V gene has CDR1 LNHDA and CDR2 SQIVND (reference sequence). V was clipped by 5 bases and J by 5 bases; unmatched bases: 11. The length of the CDR3 is 15 residues. This CDR3 reads CASSPNAQGVYGYTF. The CDR3 DNA is TGTGCCAGTAGTCCCAATGCTCAGGGGGTGTATGGCTACACCTTC.

CDR3 residues: CAWSVQGRGTDTQYF. DNA of the CDR3: TGTGCCTGGAGTGTACAAGGGAGAGGCACAGATACGCAGTATTTT. This chain links TRBV30 with TRBJ2-3; the D gene is possibly TRBD2 (5 bases). The CDR3 extends over 15 amino acids. V lost 0 bases, J lost 1 base, and 11 bases lay in between. Germline assignment: CDR1 GTSNPN and CDR2 SVGIG (reference sequence).

The chain couples TRBV28 to TRBJ1-2; D call uncertain. The germline V and J ends were trimmed by 2 bases and 3 bases, with 4 bases remaining between them. The germline CDR1 and CDR2 sequences are MDHEN and SYDVKM. The CDR3 contains 12 residues. This CDR3 is CASSLGHYGYTF. CDR3 in DNA: TGTGCCAGCAGTTTAGGCCACTATGGCTACACCTTC.

This clone was recorded once. The chain joins TRBV7-9 to TRBJ1-2, with D unresolved. The CDR3 totals 14 residues. Trimming took off 1 base at V and 8 bases at J, with 14 bases between the two ends. Germline V gives CDR1 SEHNR, CDR2 FQNEAQ (reference sequence). The CDR3 here is CASSLGATPGGYTF. DNA of the CDR3: TGTGCCAGCAGCTTAGGAGCCACCCCGGGAGGCTACACCTTC. The whole variable domain, filled in from reference TRBV7-9 and TRBJ1-2, reads DTGVSQNPRHKITKRGQNVTFRCDPISEHNRLYWYRQTLGQGPEFLTYFQNEAQLEKSRLLSDRFSAERPKGSFSTLEIQRTEQGDSAMYLCASSLGATPGGYTFGSGTRLTVV.

This clone was observed a single time. The V gene is TRBV7-2, the J gene TRBJ1-2, with unresolved D. CDR1 is SGHTA and CDR2 is FQGNSA in the germline V gene. The CDR3 length is 16 residues. Trimming pared 1 base from V and 2 bases from J, leaving 14 bases between. The CDR3 protein is CASSLGSGPTNYGYTF. The CDR3 nucleotides are TGTGCCAGCAGCTTAGGTTCCGGTCCGACAAACTATGGCTACACCTTC.

The chain employs TRBV5-1 and TRBJ2-7; perhaps TRBD2 as D (6 bases). The CDR3 length is 14 residues. Between the trimmed V and J ends, which lost 4 bases and 9 bases, there was a span of 20 bases. The V gene's germline CDR1 is SGHRS and CDR2 YFSETQ. CDR3 region: CASSPDGTSARQYV. CDR3 DNA sequence: TGCGCCAGCAGCCCCGACGGGACTTCGGCGAGGCAGTACGTC.

The chain joins TRBV7-2 to TRBJ2-1; no definite D call. Trimming removed 5 bases at V and 5 bases at J, with 7 bases between. Germline assignment: CDR1 SGHTA and CDR2 FQGNSA. This CDR3 contains 12 residues. CDR3 nucleotide sequence: TGTGCCAGCAGCCGTAACAACAATGAGCAGTTCTTC. It is translated as CASSRNNNEQFF.

The chain uses TRBV30 and TRBJ2-1; TRBD1 matches at 8 bases. The CDR3 has 12 residues. In germline, CDR1 is GTSNPN, CDR2 SVGIG (reference sequence). With 4 bases clipped from V and 9 bases from J, the junction kept 5 bases outside the gene matches. As DNA, the CDR3 is TGTGCCTGGACCATAGACAGGGGTGAGCAGTTCTTC. Its translation is CAWTIDRGEQFF.

The chain links TRBV5-6 to TRBJ2-2, with 13 nucleotides matching TRBD2. This CDR3 has 15 amino acids. Germline CDR1 and CDR2: SGHDT and YYEEEE. J lost 4 bases, V lost 7 bases, and 4 bases had no gene match. Here the CDR3 reads CASSGLAGSTGELFF. The CDR3 coding sequence is TGTGCCAGCTCGGGACTAGCGGGATCCACCGGGGAGCTGTTTTTT.

This clone occurred once. The chain uses TRBV6-6 and TRBJ1-4; 8 bases agree with TRBD1. CDR1 is MNHNY and CDR2 is SVGAGI in the germline V gene (reference sequence). V shed 2 bases and J 8 bases; nucleotides not matched to a gene: 7. The CDR3 is made up of 15 amino acids. The CDR3, as DNA: TGTGCCAGCAGTTACGAGCAGGGGGCAAAGGAAAAACTGTTTTTT. Amino acid sequence: CASSYEQGAKEKLFF.

The chain links TRBV5-4 to TRBJ2-5, with TRBD2 matching over 9 bases. Germline-derived CDR1 and CDR2 are SGHNT and YYREEE (reference sequence). CDR3 length: 14 amino acids. Trimming at V came to 4 bases and at J to 5 bases, leaving 6 bases not matched to a gene. The CDR3 protein is CASSAGGSRETQYF. The CDR3 bases are TGTGCCAGCAGCGCGGGGGGGTCGAGGGAGACCCAGTACTTC.

The chain carries TRBV9 and TRBJ2-1; 10 bases line up with TRBD2. V lost 0 bases and J lost 7; bases outside the gene matches: 13. The germline V gene has CDR1 SGDLS and CDR2 YYNGEE. This CDR3 has 18 residues. As DNA, the CDR3 is TGTGCCAGCAGCGTAGCTGGAGCTAGCGGGGGCTCTAGGAATGAGCAGTTCTTC. Protein: CASSVAGASGGSRNEQFF. The entire variable domain, with the rest obtained from reference TRBV9 and TRBJ2-1, is as follows: DSGVTQTPKHLITATGQRVTLRCSPRSGDLSVYWYQQSLDQGLQFLIQYYNGEERAKGNILERFSAQQFPDLHSELNLSSLELGDSALYFCASSVAGASGGSRNEQFFGPGTRLTVL.

This chain uses TRBV6-2 or TRBV6-3 with TRBJ1-1; 7 bases fit TRBD1. The germline CDR1 and CDR2 sequences are MNHEY and SVGEGT. The V segment lost 2 bases and the J segment 8 bases; nucleotides outside the gene matches: 8. The length of the CDR3 is 14 residues. The CDR3 is CASSYLFSGQEAFF. For the CDR3, the DNA is TGTGCCAGCAGTTACCTATTTTCGGGACAGGAAGCTTTCTTT.

V is TRBV10-2 and J is TRBJ2-1; TRBD2 aligns across 11 bases. The CDR3 is 14 residues long. Germline V gene lookup returns CDR1 WSHSY and CDR2 SAAADI. J was trimmed by 10 bases and V by 4 bases; bases with no gene match: 6. CDR3 protein: CASSGLAGGVEQFF. The CDR3 DNA is TGCGCCAGCAGTGGCCTAGCGGGAGGAGTCGAGCAGTTCTTC.

This clone was detected only once. Mismatch with germline at one junction end may stem from a read error. The chain employs TRBV12-3 or TRBV12-4 and TRBJ1-2; D uncertain. CDR3 length: 12 amino acids. The CDR3, as DNA: TGTGCCAGCAGTTTGTATAACAATGGCTACACCTTC. Encoded protein: CASSLYNNGYTF.

In DNA, the CDR3 is TGTGCCAGCAGTTCGGACAGGGTCCCCTACGAGCAGTACTTC. Translating gives CASSSDRVPYEQYF. The gene calls are TRBV6-5 and TRBJ2-7, with TRBD1 matching over 8 bases. V shed 4 bases, J shed 2 bases, and the junction held 4 bases outside the gene matches. The germline V gene encodes CDR1 MNHEY and CDR2 SVGAGI. The CDR3 has 14 amino acids.